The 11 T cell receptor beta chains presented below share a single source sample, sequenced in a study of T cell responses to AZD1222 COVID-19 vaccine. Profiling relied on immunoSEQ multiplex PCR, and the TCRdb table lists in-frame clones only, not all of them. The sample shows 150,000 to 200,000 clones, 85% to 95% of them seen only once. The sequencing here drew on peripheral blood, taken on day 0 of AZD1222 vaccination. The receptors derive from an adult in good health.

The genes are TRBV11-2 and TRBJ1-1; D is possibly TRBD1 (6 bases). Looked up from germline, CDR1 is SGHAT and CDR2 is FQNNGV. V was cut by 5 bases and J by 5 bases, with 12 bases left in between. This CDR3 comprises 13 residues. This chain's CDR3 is CASSQKGGTEAFF. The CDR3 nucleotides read TGTGCCAGCAGCCAGAAGGGGGGGACTGAAGCTTTCTTT.

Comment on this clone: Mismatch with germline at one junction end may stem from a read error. The CDR3 DNA follows: TGTGCCAGCTCACCCAGCGGATACAGTGAGCAGTTCTTC. It codes for CASSPSGYSEQFF. The gene calls are TRBV19 and TRBJ2-1; the D gene is possibly TRBD2 (5 bases). This CDR3 is built from 13 residues. The germline V gene encodes CDR1 LNHDA and CDR2 SQIVND (reference sequence).

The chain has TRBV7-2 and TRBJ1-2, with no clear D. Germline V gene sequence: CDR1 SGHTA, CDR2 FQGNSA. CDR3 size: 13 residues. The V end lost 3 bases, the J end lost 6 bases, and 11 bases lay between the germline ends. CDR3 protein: CASSLVRYDGYTF. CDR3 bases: TGTGCCAGCAGCTTGGTACGGTATGATGGCTACACCTTC.

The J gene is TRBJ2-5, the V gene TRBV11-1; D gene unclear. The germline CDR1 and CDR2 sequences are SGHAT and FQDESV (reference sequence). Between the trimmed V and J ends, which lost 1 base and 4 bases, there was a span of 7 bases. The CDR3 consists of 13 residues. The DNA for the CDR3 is TGTGCCAGCAGCTTAGATGGGCGAGAGACCCAGTACTTC. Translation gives CASSLDGRETQYF.

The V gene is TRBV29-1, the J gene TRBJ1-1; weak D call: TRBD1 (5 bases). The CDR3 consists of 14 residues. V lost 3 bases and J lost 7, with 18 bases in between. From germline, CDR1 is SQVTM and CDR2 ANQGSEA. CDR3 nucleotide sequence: TGCAGCGTTGATTTCTATTTTAGCCAGGGTGAAGCTTTCTTT. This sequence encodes CSVDFYFSQGEAFF.

CDR3 residues: CASSDRDTVDEAFF. The CDR3 DNA reads TGTGCCAGCAGTGACCGGGACACCGTGGATGAAGCTTTCTTT. V is TRBV6-1 and J is TRBJ1-1; weak D call: TRBD1 (6 bases). The germline CDR1 and CDR2 sequences are MNHNS and SASEGT. The CDR3 is made up of 14 amino acids. Trimming stripped 3 bases from V and 7 bases from J, with 15 bases between.

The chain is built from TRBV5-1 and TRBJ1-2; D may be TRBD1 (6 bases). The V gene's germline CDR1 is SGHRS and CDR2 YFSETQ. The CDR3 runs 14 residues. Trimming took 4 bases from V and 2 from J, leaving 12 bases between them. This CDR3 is CASSPGDKNYGYTF. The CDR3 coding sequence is TGCGCCAGCAGCCCGGGGGACAAAAACTATGGCTACACCTTC.

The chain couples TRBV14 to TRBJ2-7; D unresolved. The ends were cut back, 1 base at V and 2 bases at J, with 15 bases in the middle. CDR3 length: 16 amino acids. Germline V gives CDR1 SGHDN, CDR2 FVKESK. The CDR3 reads CASSQAGGTLPYEQYV. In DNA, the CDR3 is TGTGCCAGCAGCCAAGCGGGTGGTACGCTACCCTACGAGCAGTACGTC.

For the CDR3, the DNA is TGTGCCAGTAGTCTTACCGGGGACTCCTACAATGAGCAGTTCTTC. It is translated as CASSLTGDSYNEQFF. V gene TRBV19 combines with J gene TRBJ2-1; tentative D call: TRBD2 (5 bases). Germline CDR1 LNHDA, CDR2 SQIVND (reference sequence). The CDR3 runs to 15 residues. V lost 5 bases to trimming and J lost 0 bases, with 11 bases between them.

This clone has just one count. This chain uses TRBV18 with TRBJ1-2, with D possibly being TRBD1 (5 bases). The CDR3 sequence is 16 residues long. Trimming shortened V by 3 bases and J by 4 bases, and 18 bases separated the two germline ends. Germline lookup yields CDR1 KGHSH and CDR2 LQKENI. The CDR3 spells CASSPLPGDDLYGYTF. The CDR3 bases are TGTGCCAGCTCACCTCTACCGGGGGACGACCTCTATGGCTACACCTTC.

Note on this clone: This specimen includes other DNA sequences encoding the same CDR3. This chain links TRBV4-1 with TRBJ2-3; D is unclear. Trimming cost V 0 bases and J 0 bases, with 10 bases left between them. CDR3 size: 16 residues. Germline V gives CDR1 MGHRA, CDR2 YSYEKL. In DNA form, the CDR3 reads TGCGCCAGCAGCCAAGATTCTGGCCTAAGCACAGATACGCAGTATTTT. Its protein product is CASSQDSGLSTDTQYF.